This TCR beta chain was sequenced during a study of blood T cell repertoires in COVID-19. About the research overall: Material from acute and convalescent COVID-19 was sourced from the United States, Italy and Spain. Sources were T cells, B-cell-depleted T cells, or PBMCs; the material itself was cDNA or gDNA.

Germline V gives CDR1 SGHRS, CDR2 YFSETQ. The J segment lost 5 bases and the V segment lost 0 bases, leaving 4 bases of the junction unmatched. The length of the CDR3 is 15 residues. In the original analysis: Using reference gene primer amplification, nucleated cell counts were estimated. The protocol was immunoSEQ multiplex PCR, while the TCRdb copy is restricted to in-frame clones and leaves out a portion. V, J and clone size were drawn from that table, and D and trimming were deduced from the DNA. The data hold over 200,000 clones, with 80% to 90% observed a single time. The receptor comes from a man aged 35-49 years with active or convalescent COVID-19. This chain links TRBV5-1 with TRBJ2-7; 11 bases are shared with TRBD2. Specimen: peripheral blood. CDR3 DNA: TGCGCCAGCAGCTTGGATAGCGGGAGGGTCGACGAGCAGTACTTC. Translated: CASSLDSGRVDEQYF. Full variable domain (outside the CDR3, taken from reference TRBV5-1 and TRBJ2-7): KAGVTQTPRYLIKTRGQQVTLSCSPISGHRSVSWYQQTPGQGLQFLFEYFSETQRNKGNFPGRFSGRQFSNSRSEMNVSTLELGDSALYLCASSLDSGRVDEQYFGPGTRLTVT.